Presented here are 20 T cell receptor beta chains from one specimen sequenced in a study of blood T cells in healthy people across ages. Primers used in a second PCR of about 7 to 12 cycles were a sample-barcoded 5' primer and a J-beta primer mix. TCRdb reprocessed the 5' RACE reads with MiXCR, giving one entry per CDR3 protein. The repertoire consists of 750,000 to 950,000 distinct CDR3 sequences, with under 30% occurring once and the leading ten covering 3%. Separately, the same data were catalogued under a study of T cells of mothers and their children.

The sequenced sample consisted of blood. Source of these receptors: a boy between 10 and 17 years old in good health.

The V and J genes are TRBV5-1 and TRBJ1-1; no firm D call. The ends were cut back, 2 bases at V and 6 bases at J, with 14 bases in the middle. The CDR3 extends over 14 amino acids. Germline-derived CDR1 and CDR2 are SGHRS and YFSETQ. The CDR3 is CASSLDTAWAEAFF. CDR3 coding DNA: TGCGCCAGCAGCTTAGACACGGCGTGGGCTGAAGCTTTCTTT.

As DNA, the CDR3 is TGTGCCAGCAGCCCTCGCAGCGACCCCTCCTACGAGCAGTACTTC. The encoded protein is CASSPRSDPSYEQYF. V usage is TRBV7-6 and J usage is TRBJ2-7; D is uncertain. Germline V gene data show CDR1 as SGHVS and CDR2 as FNYEAQ. The CDR3 is made up of 15 amino acids. The V end lost 5 bases, the J end lost 0 bases, and 14 bases lay between the germline ends. Filled out from reference TRBV7-6 and TRBJ2-7, the complete variable domain reads GAGVSQSPRYKVTKRGQDVALRCDPISGHVSLYWYRQALGQGPEFLTYFNYEAQQDKSGLPNDRFSAERPEGSISTLTIQRTEQRDSAMYRCASSPRSDPSYEQYFGPGTRLTVT.

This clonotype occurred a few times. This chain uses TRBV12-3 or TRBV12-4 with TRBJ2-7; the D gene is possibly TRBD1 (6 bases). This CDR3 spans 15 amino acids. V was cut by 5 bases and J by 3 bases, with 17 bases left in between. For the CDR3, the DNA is TGTGCCAGCAGTAGGGACACGGGGTTTGACTACGAGCAGTACTTC. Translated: CASSRDTGFDYEQYF.

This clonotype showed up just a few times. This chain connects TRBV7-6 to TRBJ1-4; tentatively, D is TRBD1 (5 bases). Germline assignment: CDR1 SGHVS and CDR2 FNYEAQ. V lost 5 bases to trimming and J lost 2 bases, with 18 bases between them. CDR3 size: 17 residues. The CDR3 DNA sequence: TGTGCCAGCAGCCTAAATGGGGGGTCGTCGACTAATGAAAAACTGTTTTTT. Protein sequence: CASSLNGGSSTNEKLFF.

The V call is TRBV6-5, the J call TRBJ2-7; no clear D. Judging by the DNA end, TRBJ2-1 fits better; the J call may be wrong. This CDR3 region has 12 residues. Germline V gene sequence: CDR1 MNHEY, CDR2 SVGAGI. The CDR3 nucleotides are TGTGCCAGCAGTTACGGCCGGAATGAGCAGTTCTTC. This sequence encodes CASSYGRNEQFF.

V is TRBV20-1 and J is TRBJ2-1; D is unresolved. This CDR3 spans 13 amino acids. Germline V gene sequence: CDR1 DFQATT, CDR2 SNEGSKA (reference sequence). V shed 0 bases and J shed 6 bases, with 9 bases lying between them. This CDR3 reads CSARDPFGNEQFF. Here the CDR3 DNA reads TGCAGTGCTAGAGATCCGTTTGGCAATGAGCAGTTCTTC.

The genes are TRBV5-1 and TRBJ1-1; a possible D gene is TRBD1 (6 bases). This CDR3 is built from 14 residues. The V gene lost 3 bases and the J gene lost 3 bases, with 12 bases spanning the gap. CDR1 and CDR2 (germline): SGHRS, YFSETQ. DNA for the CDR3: TGCGCCAGCAGCTGGGGGGGGCAGGACACTGAAGCTTTCTTT. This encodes CASSWGGQDTEAFF. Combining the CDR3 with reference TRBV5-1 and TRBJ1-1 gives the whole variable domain KAGVTQTPRYLIKTRGQQVTLSCSPISGHRSVSWYQQTPGQGLQFLFEYFSETQRNKGNFPGRFSGRQFSNSRSEMNVSTLELGDSALYLCASSWGGQDTEAFFGQGTRLTVV.

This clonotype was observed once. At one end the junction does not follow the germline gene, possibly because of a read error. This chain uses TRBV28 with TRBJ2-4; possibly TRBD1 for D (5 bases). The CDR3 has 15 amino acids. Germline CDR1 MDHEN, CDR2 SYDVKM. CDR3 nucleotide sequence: TGTGCCAGCAGTTTAACGGCAGGGAATTTTAACATTCAGCACTTC. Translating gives CASSLTAGNFNIQHF.

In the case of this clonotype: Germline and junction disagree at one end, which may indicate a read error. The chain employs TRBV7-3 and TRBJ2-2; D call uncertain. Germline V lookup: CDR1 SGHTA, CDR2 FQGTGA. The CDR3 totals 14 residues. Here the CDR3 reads CAGRIRANTGELFF. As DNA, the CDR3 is TGTGCCGGCAGGATACGGGCGAACACCGGGGAGCTGTTTTTT.

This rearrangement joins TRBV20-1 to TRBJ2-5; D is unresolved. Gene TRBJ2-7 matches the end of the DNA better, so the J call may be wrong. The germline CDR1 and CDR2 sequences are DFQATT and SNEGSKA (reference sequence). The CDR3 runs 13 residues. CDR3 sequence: CSARKAASYEQYF. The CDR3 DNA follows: TGCAGTGCTAGAAAAGCCGCCTCCTACGAGCAGTACTTC.

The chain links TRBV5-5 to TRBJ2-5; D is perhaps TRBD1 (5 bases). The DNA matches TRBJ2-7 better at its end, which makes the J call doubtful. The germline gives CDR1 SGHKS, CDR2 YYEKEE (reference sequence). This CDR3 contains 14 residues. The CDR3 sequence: CASSLVRGSDEQYF. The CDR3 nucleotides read TGTGCCAGCAGCTTGGTTAGGGGCTCAGACGAGCAGTACTTC.

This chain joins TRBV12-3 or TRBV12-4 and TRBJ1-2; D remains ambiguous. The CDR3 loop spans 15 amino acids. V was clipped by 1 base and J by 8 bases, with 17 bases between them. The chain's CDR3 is CASSLEANSIWGYTF. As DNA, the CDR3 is TGTGCCAGCAGTTTAGAAGCCAACAGCATCTGGGGCTACACCTTC.

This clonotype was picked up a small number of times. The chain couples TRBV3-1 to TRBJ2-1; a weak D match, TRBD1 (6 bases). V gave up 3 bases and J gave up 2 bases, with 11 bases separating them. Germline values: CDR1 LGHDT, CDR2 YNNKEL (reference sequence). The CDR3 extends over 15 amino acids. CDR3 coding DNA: TGTGCCAGCAGCCACCTAGGGGGTACCTACAATGAGCAGTTCTTC. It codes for CASSHLGGTYNEQFF.

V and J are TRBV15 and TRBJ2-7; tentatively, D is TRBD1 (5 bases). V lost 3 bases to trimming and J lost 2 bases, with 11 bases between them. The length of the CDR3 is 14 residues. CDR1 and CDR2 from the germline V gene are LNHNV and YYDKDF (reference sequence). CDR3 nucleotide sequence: TGTGCCACCAGCAGGACGACAGTTGCCTACGAGCAGTACTTC. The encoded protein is CATSRTTVAYEQYF.

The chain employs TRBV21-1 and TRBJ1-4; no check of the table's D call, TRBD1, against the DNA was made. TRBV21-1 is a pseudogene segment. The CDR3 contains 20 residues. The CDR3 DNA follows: TGTGCCAGCAGCAAGGACGTATGGGGGGCGGACTCTCTTGTTAATGAAAAACTGTTTTTT. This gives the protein CASSKDVWGADSLVNEKLFF.

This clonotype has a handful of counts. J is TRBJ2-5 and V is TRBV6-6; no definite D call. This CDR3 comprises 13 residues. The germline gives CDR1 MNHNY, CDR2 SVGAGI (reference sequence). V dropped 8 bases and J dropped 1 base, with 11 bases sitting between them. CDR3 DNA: TGTGCCAGCCGTGGGCGGATCCAAGAGACCCAGTACTTC. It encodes CASRGRIQETQYF.

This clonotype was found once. The chain's CDR3 is CATGEGKNNEQFF. CDR3 nucleotide sequence: TGTGCCACAGGGGAAGGGAAAAACAATGAGCAGTTCTTC. V usage is TRBV24-1 and J usage is TRBJ2-1, with D tentatively TRBD1 (5 bases). V dropped 10 bases and J dropped 5 bases, with 14 bases sitting between them. This CDR3 is 13 amino acids long. Per the germline V gene, CDR1 is KGHDR and CDR2 is SFDVKD.

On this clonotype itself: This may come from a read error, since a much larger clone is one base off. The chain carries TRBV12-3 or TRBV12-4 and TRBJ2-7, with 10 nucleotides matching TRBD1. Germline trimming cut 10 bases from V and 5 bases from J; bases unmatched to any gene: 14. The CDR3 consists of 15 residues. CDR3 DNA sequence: TGTGCCATCAGCTCCCTAGGGACAGGGGCCCACGAGCAGTACTTC. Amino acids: CAISSLGTGAHEQYF.

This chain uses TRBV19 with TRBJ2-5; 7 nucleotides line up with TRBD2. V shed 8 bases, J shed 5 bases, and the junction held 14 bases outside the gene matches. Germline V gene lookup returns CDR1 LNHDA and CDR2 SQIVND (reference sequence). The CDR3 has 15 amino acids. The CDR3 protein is CASGPLAGPRETQYF. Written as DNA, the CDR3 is TGTGCCAGTGGCCCTTTAGCGGGCCCCCGGGAGACCCAGTACTTC.

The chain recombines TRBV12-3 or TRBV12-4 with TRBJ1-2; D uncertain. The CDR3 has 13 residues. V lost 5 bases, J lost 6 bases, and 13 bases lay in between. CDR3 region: CASSPIGVNGYTF. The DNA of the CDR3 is TGTGCCAGCAGTCCGATTGGGGTCAATGGCTACACCTTC.